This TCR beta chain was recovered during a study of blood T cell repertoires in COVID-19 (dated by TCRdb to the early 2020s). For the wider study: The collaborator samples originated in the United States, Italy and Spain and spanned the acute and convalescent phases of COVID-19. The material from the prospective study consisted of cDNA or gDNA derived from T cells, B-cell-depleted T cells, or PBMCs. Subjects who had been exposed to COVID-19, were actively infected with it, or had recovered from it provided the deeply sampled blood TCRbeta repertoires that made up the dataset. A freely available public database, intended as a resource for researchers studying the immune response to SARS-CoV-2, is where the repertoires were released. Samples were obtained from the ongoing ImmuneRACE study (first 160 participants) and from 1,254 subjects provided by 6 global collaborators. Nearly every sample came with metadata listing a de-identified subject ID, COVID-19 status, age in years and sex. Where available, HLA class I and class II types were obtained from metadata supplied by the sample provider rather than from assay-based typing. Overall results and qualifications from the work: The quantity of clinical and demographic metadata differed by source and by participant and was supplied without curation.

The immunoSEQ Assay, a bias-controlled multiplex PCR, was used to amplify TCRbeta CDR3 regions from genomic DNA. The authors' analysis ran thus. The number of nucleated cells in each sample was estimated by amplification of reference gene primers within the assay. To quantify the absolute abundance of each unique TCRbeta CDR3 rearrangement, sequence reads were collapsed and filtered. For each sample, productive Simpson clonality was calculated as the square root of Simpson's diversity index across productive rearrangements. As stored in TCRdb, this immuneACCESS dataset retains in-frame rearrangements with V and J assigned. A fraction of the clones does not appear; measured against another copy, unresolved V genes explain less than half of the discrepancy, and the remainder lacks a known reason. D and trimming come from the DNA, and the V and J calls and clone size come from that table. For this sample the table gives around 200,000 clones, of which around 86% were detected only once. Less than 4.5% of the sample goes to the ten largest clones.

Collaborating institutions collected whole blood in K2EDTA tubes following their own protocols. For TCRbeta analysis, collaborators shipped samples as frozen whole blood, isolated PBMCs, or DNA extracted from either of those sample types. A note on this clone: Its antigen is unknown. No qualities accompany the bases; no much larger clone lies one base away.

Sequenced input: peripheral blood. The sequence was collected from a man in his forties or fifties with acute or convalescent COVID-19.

The DNA is as follows: TGTGCCAGCAGCTTGGAGGGGACAAGGGGAAACACCATATATTTT. Its translation reads: CASSLEGTRGNTIYF. This sequence uses TRBV5-4 and TRBJ1-3, and TRBD1 may be the D gene, going by 6 matching bases. Between the V and J ends, shortened by 0 bases and 4 bases respectively, the junction contains 11 bases. The germline V gene (reference sequence) specifies SGHNT as CDR1 and YYREEE as CDR2. The CDR3 measures 15 amino acids from cysteine to phenylalanine. Kept here is only the CDR3 DNA, which spans 45 bases and is read in frame from base 1.